The 22 T cell receptor beta chains given below trace back to one sample, sequenced in a study of CD8+CD57+ T cells in acquired aplastic anemia. Using genomic DNA as the template, TCR beta VDJ and CDR3 profiling was carried out. In TCRdb, the reads were re-called with MiXCR into one record per CDR3 protein. The table shows over 250,000 distinct CDR3 sequences, with around three fifths occurring only once. It was patients with CD8+CD57+ cell expansion by flow cytometry who were chosen for sequencing. The sequencing input was sorted CD4+, CD8+, or CD8+CD57+ T cells (not recorded which) from PBMCs. Receptors originate from a human donor with aplastic anemia.

V and J are TRBV6-5 and TRBJ1-2; TRBD1 is a possible D gene (6 bases). The V and J ends lost 11 bases and 10 bases respectively, with 17 bases between them. Germline-derived CDR1 and CDR2 are MNHEY and SVGAGI. CDR3 size: 11 residues. In DNA, the CDR3 is TGTGCCTCTGGCGGGGGCGAGAACTACACCTTC. Translating it yields CASGGGENYTF.

This rearrangement joins TRBV2 to TRBJ2-7; 8 positions match TRBD1. The CDR3 loop spans 15 amino acids. Unmatched junction bases numbered 6, after V lost 2 bases and J lost 3 bases. Germline CDR1 SNHLY, CDR2 FYNNEI. The CDR3 sequence: CASSERDRPIYEQYF. DNA of the CDR3: TGTGCCAGCAGTGAAAGGGACAGGCCCATCTACGAGCAGTACTTC.

This clonotype was seen repeatedly, ten times or more. The V gene is TRBV20-1, the J gene TRBJ2-5; 8 nucleotides match TRBD2. Germline values: CDR1 DFQATT, CDR2 SNEGSKA (reference sequence). V was pared by 5 bases and J by 7 bases, with 12 bases of the junction left unmatched. The length of the CDR3 is 14 residues. The CDR3 DNA reads as TGCAGTGCTCATCTTCCCGGACTAGCATCGACCCAGTACTTC. This gives the protein CSAHLPGLASTQYF.

The chain joins TRBV10-1 to TRBJ1-2; 7 nucleotides align to TRBD1. The CDR3 contains 13 residues. Per germline, CDR1 WNHNN and CDR2 SYGVQD (reference sequence). The V segment lost 0 bases and the J segment 7 bases; nucleotides outside the gene matches: 2. This CDR3 is CASSESSGGGYTF. CDR3 bases: TGCGCCAGCAGTGAGTCTTCAGGGGGTGGCTACACCTTC.

This chain joins TRBV14 and TRBJ2-5; D unclear. V dropped 0 bases and J dropped 4 bases, with 6 bases sitting between them. CDR1 and CDR2 (germline): SGHDN, FVKESK. There are 13 residues in the CDR3. The CDR3 spells CASSQDLRETQYF. Written as DNA, the CDR3 is TGTGCCAGCAGCCAAGATCTGAGAGAGACCCAGTACTTC. The full variable domain, with the rest looked up from reference TRBV14 and TRBJ2-5, is EAGVTQFPSHSVIEKGQTVTLRCDPISGHDNLYWYRRVMGKEIKFLLHFVKESKQDESGMPNNRFLAERTGGTYSTLKVQPAELEDSGVYFCASSQDLRETQYFGPGTRLLVL.

The chain couples TRBV10-3 to TRBJ2-3, with 7 bases fitting TRBD1. Trimming took 4 bases from V and 2 from J; bases not matched to a gene: 12. In germline, CDR1 is ENHRY, CDR2 SYGVKD. This CDR3 has 17 residues. DNA of the CDR3: TGTGCCATCAGTGGACAGGGAGCCTCCCACTTCACAGATACGCAGTATTTT. Translation: CAISGQGASHFTDTQYF.

Ten or more counts support this clonotype. The chain has TRBV12-3 or TRBV12-4 and TRBJ1-2; TRBD1 might be the D (5 bases). The CDR3 is made up of 12 amino acids. Trimming stripped 4 bases from V and 5 bases from J, with 8 bases between. CDR3: CASSSQGYGYTF. The CDR3 DNA sequence: TGTGCCAGCAGTTCCCAGGGATATGGCTACACCTTC.

There are many counts of this clonotype. CDR3 coding DNA: TGTGCCAGCAGCCAGGGGGGAGGCAATGCCTACAATGAGCAGTTCTTC. Translating it yields CASSQGGGNAYNEQFF. J is TRBJ2-1 and V is TRBV11-3; a possible D gene is TRBD1 (7 bases). This CDR3 has 16 residues. V lost 5 bases and J 2 bases, leaving 16 bases between the germline ends. Germline CDR1 is SGHNT and CDR2 is YENEEA.

This clonotype was recorded at least ten times. The chain links TRBV19 to TRBJ2-1, with D possibly TRBD1 on 5 matching bases. V was clipped by 6 bases and J by 5 bases, with 11 bases between them. Germline values: CDR1 LNHDA, CDR2 SQIVND (reference sequence). The CDR3 is 13 amino acids. The CDR3 spells CASSLIRDNEQFF. The CDR3 region has the DNA TGTGCCAGTAGCCTTATCAGGGACAATGAGCAGTTCTTC.

The CDR3 is CSVGRAAPDTQYF. The CDR3 coding sequence is TGCAGCGTTGGGAGAGCGGCACCCGATACGCAGTATTTT. The chain recombines TRBV29-1 with TRBJ2-3; possible D gene TRBD2, 5 bases. Looked up from germline, CDR1 is SQVTM and CDR2 is ANQGSEA. The CDR3 has 13 residues. The ends were cut back, 4 bases at V and 6 bases at J, with 14 bases in the middle.

The rearrangement links TRBV29-1 to TRBJ2-2; 9 bases match TRBD1. This CDR3 region has 14 residues. Germline V gene sequence: CDR1 SQVTM, CDR2 ANQGSEA. The ends lost 7 bases at V and 1 base at J; junction bases unmatched: 4. CDR3 protein: CSAPGQGNTGELFF. As DNA, the CDR3 is TGCAGCGCTCCGGGACAGGGGAACACCGGGGAGCTGTTTTTT.

Only a few counts were recorded for this clonotype. This chain's CDR3 is CASSQRGRYYEQYF. CDR3 bases: TGTGCCAGCAGCCAAAGGGGACGGTACTACGAGCAGTACTTC. The chain is built from TRBV5-4 and TRBJ2-7; either TRBD1 or TRBD2 may fit D (5 bases each). The V end was cut by 4 bases, the J end by 3 bases, with 14 bases between. Germline V gene sequence: CDR1 SGHNT, CDR2 YYREEE (reference sequence). The CDR3 is 14 residues long. Full variable domain (remainder filled in from reference TRBV5-4 and TRBJ2-7): ETGVTQSPTHLIKTRGQQVTLRCSSQSGHNTVSWYQQALGQGPQFIFQYYREEENGRGNFPPRFSGLQFPNYSSELNVNALELDDSALYLCASSQRGRYYEQYFGPGTRLTVT.

The V call is TRBV19, the J call TRBJ2-1; TRBD2 aligns across 9 bases. With V trimmed by 6 bases and J by 1 base, 4 bases remained unmatched. This CDR3 is built from 15 residues. CDR1 is LNHDA, CDR2 SQIVND, per germline (reference sequence). CDR3 DNA: TGTGCCAGTAGCTCTCTAGCGGGATCCTACAATGAGCAGTTCTTC. Translated: CASSSLAGSYNEQFF.

About this clonotype: A read error may explain this, as a much larger clone is one base away. V is TRBV12-3 or TRBV12-4 and J is TRBJ1-5; 8 positions agree with TRBD1. The CDR3 is made up of 15 amino acids. V lost 6 bases, J lost 4 bases, and 8 bases stayed unmatched. In DNA form, the CDR3 reads TGTGCCAGCAGCCTAGGGACAGGCATTAATCAGCCCCAGCATTTT. Translating gives CASSLGTGINQPQHF.

V and J are TRBV7-6 and TRBJ1-1, with a weak D call TRBD1 (5 bases). V gave up 0 bases and J gave up 4 bases, with 12 bases separating them. The germline V gene encodes CDR1 SGHVS and CDR2 FNYEAQ. The CDR3 sequence is 15 residues long. The CDR3 DNA sequence: TGTGCCAGCAGCTTAGCGGGGCGGTCGGGCACTGAAGCTTTCTTT. This codes for CASSLAGRSGTEAFF.

Comment on this clonotype: Likely a read error: the CDR3 ends without its conserved phenylalanine or tryptophan. The chain employs TRBV29-1 and TRBJ2-3; no clear D gene. The V end was cut by 4 bases, the J end by 0 bases, with 8 bases between. CDR1 SQVTM and CDR2 ANQGSEA come from the germline V gene. The CDR3 loop spans 13 amino acids. In DNA form, the CDR3 reads TGCAGCGTTGGGCCCCCTAGCACAGATACGCAGTATTCT. It yields the protein CSVGPPSTDTQYS.

This clonotype was detected a few times. The J gene is TRBJ2-1, the V gene TRBV6-4; 14 bases are shared with TRBD2. CDR1 and CDR2 from the germline V gene are MRHNA and SNTAGT. Germline trimming cut 6 bases from V and 6 bases from J; bases unmatched to any gene: 4. The CDR3 covers 15 residues. CDR3 in DNA: TGTGCCAGCAGAAAGACTAGCGGGAGGGCCAATGAGCAGTTCTTC. Amino acid sequence: CASRKTSGRANEQFF.

This clonotype was seen a few times. Given a much more abundant clone one base away, this may be a read error. This chain links TRBV7-3 with TRBJ1-3; no reliable D call. Germline V gene sequence: CDR1 SGHTA, CDR2 FQGTGA. The CDR3 totals 13 residues. CDR3 in DNA: TGTGCCGGCAGCGAGAGCTCTGGAAACACCATATATTTT. Translated, it gives CAGSESSGNTIYF.

The chain employs TRBV19 and TRBJ1-5; D gene uncertain. The length of the CDR3 is 14 residues. Germline V gene data show CDR1 as LNHDA and CDR2 as SQIVND (reference sequence). Deletions cut 1 base from V and 7 bases from J, with 11 bases between. This CDR3 is CASSIGWVGQPQHF. CDR3 nucleotide sequence: TGTGCCAGTAGTATAGGTTGGGTTGGGCAGCCCCAGCATTTT.

The table lists this clonotype with many counts. V is TRBV24-1 and J is TRBJ1-4, with 7 nucleotides matching TRBD1. CDR1 and CDR2 (germline): KGHDR, SFDVKD. The J segment lost 3 bases and the V segment lost 3 bases, leaving 3 bases of the junction unmatched. The CDR3 runs 15 residues. CDR3 bases: TGTGCCACCAGTGATGCCGGGACAGCTAATGAAAAACTGTTTTTT. Protein product: CATSDAGTANEKLFF.

A remark on this clonotype: At one end, the junction sequence differs from germline, possibly due to a read error. This chain links TRBV19 with TRBJ2-1; unclear D gene. Germline lookup yields CDR1 LNHDA and CDR2 SQIVND (reference sequence). The CDR3 is 14 residues long. DNA for the CDR3: TGTGTCAGTACGCGAATGGGTTTGGGGAATGAGCAGTTCTTC. Amino acid sequence: CVSTRMGLGNEQFF.

This clonotype showed up just a few times. The chain has TRBV24-1 and TRBJ1-2; 9 nucleotides align to TRBD1. CDR1 and CDR2 from the germline V gene are KGHDR and SFDVKD. Trimming took 3 bases from V and 2 from J; bases not matched to a gene: 3. The CDR3 covers 15 residues. The CDR3 loop is CATSDPDRGNYGYTF. CDR3 sequence (DNA): TGTGCCACCAGTGATCCTGACAGGGGGAACTATGGCTACACCTTC.